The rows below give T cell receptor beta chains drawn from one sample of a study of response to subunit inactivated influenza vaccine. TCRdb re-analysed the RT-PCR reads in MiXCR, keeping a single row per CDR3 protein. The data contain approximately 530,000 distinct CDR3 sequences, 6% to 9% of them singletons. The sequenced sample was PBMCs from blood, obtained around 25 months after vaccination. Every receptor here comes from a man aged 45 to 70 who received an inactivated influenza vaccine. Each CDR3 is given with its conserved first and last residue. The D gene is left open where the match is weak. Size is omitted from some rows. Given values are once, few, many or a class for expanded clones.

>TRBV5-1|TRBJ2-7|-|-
CASRTTGFDEQYF
TGCGCCAGCAGAACAACAGGGTTTGATGAGCAGTACTTC
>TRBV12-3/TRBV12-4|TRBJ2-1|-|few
CATPGLSIPYNEQFF
TGTGCCACTCCGGGACTTTCAATTCCTTACAATGAGCAGTTCTTC
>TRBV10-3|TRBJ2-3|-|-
CAISGDDSSTDTQYF
TGTGCCATCAGTGGGGACGACTCTAGCACAGATACGCAGTATTTT
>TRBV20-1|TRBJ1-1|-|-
CSARDFGKRNTEAFF
TGCAGTGCTAGAGATTTCGGCAAGCGTAACACTGAAGCTTTCTTT
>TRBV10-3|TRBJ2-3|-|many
CAISAAGNTDTQYF
TGTGCCATCAGTGCTGCAGGGAATACAGATACGCAGTATTTT
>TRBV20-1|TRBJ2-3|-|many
CSARDTRSTDTQYF
TGCAGTGCTAGGGACACCCGAAGCACAGATACGCAGTATTTT
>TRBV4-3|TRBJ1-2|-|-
CASSQDGLNYGYTF
TGCGCCAGCAGCCAAGACGGCCTGAACTATGGCTACACCTTC
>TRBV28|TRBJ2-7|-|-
CASSFPGRSSYEQYF
TGTGCCAGCAGTTTCCCTGGAAGGAGCTCCTACGAGCAGTACTTC
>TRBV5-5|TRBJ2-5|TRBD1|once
CASSPGTGSVETQYF
TGTGCCAGCAGCCCTGGGACAGGGAGTGTGGAGACCCAGTACTTC
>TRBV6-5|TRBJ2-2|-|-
CASSYRSYTGELFF
TGTGCCAGCAGTTACCGCTCGTACACCGGGGAGCTGTTTTTT
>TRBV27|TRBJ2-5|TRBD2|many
CASSWAGGQETQYF
TGTGCCAGCAGTTGGGCGGGGGGCCAAGAGACCCAGTACTTC
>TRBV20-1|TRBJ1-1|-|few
CSARDSLNTEAFF
TGCAGTGCTAGAGACAGCCTGAACACTGAAGCTTTCTTT
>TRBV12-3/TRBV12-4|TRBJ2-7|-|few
CASTMRGTGEQYF
TGTGCCAGCACCATGAGGGGTACTGGCGAGCAGTACTTC